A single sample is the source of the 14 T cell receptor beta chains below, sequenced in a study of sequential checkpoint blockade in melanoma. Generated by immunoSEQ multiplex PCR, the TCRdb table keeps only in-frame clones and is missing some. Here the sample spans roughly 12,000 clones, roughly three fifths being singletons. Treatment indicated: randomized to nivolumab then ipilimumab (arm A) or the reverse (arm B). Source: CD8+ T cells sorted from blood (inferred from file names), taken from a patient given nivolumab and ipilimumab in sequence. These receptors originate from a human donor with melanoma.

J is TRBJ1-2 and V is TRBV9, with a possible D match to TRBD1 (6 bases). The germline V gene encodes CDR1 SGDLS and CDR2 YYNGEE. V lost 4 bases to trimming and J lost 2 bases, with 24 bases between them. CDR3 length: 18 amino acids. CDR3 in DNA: TGTGCCAGCAGCCCCACTCTATCTAAGGACAGAGTGAACTATGGCTACACCTTC. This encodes CASSPTLSKDRVNYGYTF.

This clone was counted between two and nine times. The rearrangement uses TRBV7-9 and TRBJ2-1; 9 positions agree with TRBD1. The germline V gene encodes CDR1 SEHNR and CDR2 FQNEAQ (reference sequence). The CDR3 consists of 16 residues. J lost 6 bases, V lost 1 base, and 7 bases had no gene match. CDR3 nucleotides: TGTGCCAGCAGCTTAGGATTCGGGACAGGGAGCAATGAGCAGTTCTTC. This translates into CASSLGFGTGSNEQFF.

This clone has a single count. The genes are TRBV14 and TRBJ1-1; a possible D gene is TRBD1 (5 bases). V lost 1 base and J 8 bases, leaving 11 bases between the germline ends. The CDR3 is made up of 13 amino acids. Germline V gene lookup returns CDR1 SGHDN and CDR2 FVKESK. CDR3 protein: CASSQGYRGEAFF. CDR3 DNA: TGTGCCAGCAGCCAAGGTTATAGGGGCGAAGCTTTCTTT.

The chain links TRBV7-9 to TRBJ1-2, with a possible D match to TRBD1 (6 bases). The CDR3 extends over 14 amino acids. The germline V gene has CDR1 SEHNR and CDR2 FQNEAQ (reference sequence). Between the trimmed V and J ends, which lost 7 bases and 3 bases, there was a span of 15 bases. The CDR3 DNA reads TGTGCCAGCAACGTCGATTGGACAGACTATGGCTACACCTTC. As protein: CASNVDWTDYGYTF.

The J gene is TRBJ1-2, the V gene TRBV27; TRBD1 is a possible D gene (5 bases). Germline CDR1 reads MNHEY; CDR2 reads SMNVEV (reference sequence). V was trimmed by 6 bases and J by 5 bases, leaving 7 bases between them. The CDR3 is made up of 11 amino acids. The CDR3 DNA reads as TGTGCCAGCAGCCAGGGTTATGGCTACACCTTC. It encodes CASSQGYGYTF.

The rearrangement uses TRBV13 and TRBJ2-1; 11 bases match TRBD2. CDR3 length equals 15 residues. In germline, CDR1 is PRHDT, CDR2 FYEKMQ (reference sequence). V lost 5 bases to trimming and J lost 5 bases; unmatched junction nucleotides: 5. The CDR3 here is CASSPLAGANNEQFF. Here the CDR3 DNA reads TGTGCCAGCAGCCCACTAGCGGGGGCCAACAATGAGCAGTTCTTC.

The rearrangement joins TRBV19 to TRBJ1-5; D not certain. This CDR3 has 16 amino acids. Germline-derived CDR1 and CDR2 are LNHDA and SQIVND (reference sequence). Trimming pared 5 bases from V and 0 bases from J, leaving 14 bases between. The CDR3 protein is CASSLKSIYSNQPQHF. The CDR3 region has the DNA TGTGCCAGTAGTCTTAAGAGCATTTATAGCAATCAGCCCCAGCATTTT.

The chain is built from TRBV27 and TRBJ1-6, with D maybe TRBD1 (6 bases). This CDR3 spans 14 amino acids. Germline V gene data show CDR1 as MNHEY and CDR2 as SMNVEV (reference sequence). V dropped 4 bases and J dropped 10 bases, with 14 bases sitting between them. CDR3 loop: CASSSQGQRSPLHF. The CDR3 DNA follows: TGTGCCAGCAGTTCCCAGGGGCAGCGGTCACCCCTCCACTTT.

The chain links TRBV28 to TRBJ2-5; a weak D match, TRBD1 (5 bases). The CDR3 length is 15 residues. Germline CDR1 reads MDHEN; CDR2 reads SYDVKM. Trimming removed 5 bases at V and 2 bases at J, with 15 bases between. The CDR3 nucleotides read TGTGCCAGCAGTCTGAGAAGGGGCGTACAAGAGACCCAGTACTTC. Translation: CASSLRRGVQETQYF.

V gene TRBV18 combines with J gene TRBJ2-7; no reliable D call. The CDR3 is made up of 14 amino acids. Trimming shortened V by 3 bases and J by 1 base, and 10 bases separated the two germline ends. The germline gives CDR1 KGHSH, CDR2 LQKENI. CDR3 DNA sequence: TGTGCCAGCTCACCCCCTCTCGGGTCCTACGAGCAGTACTTC. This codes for CASSPPLGSYEQYF.

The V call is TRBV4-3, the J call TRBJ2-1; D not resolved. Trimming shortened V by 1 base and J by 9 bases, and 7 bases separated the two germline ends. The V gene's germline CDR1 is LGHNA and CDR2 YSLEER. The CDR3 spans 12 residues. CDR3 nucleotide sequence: TGCGCCAGCAGCCAAGGAGCTACTGAGCAGTTCTTC. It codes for CASSQGATEQFF.

The CDR3 spells CASSPLAGVGTGELFF. CDR3 bases: TGTGCCAGCAGTCCCCTAGCGGGAGTTGGAACCGGGGAGCTGTTTTTT. J is TRBJ2-2 and V is TRBV27, with 10 bases fitting TRBD2. This CDR3 has 16 amino acids. Looked up from germline, CDR1 is MNHEY and CDR2 is SMNVEV (reference sequence). Trimming cost V 5 bases and J 5 bases; bases outside gene matches: 8.

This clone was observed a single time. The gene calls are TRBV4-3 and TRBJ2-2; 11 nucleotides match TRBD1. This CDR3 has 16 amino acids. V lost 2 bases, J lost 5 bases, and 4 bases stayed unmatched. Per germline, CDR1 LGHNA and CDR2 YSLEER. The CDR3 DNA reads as TGCGCCAGCAGCCAAATTTGGGACAGGGGGACCGGGGAGCTGTTTTTT. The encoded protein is CASSQIWDRGTGELFF.

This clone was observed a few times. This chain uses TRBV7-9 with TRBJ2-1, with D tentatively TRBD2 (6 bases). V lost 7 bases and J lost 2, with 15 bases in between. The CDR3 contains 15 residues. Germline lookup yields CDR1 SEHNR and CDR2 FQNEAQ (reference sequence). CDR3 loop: CASTTSRGTYNEQFF. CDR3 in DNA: TGTGCCAGCACCACGTCGCGGGGAACCTACAATGAGCAGTTCTTC.